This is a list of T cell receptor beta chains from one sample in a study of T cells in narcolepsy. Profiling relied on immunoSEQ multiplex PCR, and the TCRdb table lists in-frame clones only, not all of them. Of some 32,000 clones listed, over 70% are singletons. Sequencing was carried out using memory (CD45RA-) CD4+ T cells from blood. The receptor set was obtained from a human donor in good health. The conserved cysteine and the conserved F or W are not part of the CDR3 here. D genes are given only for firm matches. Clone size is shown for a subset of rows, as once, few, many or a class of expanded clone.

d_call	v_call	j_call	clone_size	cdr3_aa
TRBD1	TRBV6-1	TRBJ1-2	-	ASSEDRVYGYT
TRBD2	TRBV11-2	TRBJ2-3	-	ASSPWTSGKGTDTQY
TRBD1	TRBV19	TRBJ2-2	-	ASSTPGGAKSGELF
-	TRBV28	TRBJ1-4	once	ASSSMTGNEKLF
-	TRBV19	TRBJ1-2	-	ASSIGQKNYGYT
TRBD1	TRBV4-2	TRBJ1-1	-	ASSPAWTGSQVNTEAF
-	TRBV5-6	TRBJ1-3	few	ASSRPLQGDTIY
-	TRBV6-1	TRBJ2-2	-	AISGKGQANTGELF
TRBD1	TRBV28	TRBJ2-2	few	ASSPPQGAGTGELF
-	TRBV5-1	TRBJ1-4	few	ASSLGSSNEKLF
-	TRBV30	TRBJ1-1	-	AWPGGVGTEAF
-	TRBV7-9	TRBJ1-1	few	ASSFDNSGTEAF
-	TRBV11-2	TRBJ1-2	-	ASSSRRGNPNKGYT
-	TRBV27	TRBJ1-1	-	ASSLQLNTEAF
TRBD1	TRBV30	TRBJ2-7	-	AAGTGEVTD
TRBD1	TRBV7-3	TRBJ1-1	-	ASSATGGTEAF
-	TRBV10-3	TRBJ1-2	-	AISPGDYGYT
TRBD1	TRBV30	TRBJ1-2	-	ACLDRATYGYT
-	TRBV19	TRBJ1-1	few	ASSIQWADTEAF
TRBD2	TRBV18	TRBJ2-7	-	ASSPGLAGGYEQY
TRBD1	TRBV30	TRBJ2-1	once	AWTGGYEQF
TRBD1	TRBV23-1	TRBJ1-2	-	ASSPHRGIFPYGYT
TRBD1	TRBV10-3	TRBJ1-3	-	AITSGTGLGNTIY
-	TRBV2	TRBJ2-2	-	ASSISWDPRTGELF
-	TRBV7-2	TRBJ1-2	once	ASSPARGNYGYT
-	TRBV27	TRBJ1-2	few	ASSTTGLYGYT
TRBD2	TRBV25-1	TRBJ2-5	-	ASSVPPSGSWETQY
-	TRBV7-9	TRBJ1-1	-	ASSSIFGGTAF
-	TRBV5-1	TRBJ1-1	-	ASNYLLNTEAF
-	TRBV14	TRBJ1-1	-	ASSQLTGKGNTEAF
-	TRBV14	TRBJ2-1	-	ASSQTLGTSYNEQF
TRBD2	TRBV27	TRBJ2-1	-	ATSIFDSGRIVNEQF
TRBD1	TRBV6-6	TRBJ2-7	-	ASSLPTGGYEQY
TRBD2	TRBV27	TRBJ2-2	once	ASSRVRQGGITGELF
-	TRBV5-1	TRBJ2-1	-	ASSLGGGPAREQF
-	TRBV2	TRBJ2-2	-	ASRQLPSGELF
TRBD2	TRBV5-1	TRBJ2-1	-	ASSKPTSGSLIEQF
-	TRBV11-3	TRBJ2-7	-	ASSLDRNTASEQY